A single sample gave rise to the 2 T cell receptor beta chains below, sequenced in a study of regulatory T cells in long-lasting Graves disease. The sample's time point: newly diagnosed GD, antithyroid drugs for less than 3 months. PBMCs provided the RNA from which the TCR library was made. iRepertoire HTBI primers and Arm-PCR of CDR3 regions built TCR beta libraries. TCRdb redid the calling of the multiplex PCR reads with MiXCR, one entry per CDR3 protein. The sample records 390,000 or so distinct CDR3 sequences, 10% to 15% being singletons. The same sample was also used in a study of T cells in Graves' hyperthyroidism and ophthalmopathy.

Here the sequenced sample was peripheral blood mononuclear cells (PBMCs), taken at new diagnosis, from a patient treated with antithyroid drugs. The receptors were gathered from a woman aged 18-29 years with Graves disease.

The sample holds a few counts of this clonotype. This sequence joins TRBV7-6 and TRBJ2-3, with D possibly matching TRBD2 (5 bases). The CDR3 runs 14 residues. V lost 3 bases, J lost 3 bases, and 10 bases lay in between. CDR1 SGHVS and CDR2 FNYEAQ come from the germline V gene. DNA for the CDR3: TGTGCCAGCAGCTTTACTCGGGAAACAGATACGCAGTATTTT. It yields the protein CASSFTRETDTQYF.

This clonotype appeared a few times. The chain carries TRBV2 and TRBJ2-7; 8 nucleotides agree with TRBD1. V dropped 2 bases and J dropped 1; count of bases not matched to a gene: 4. Germline V gene sequence: CDR1 SNHLY, CDR2 FYNNEI. The CDR3 is 15 residues long. The CDR3 region is CASSEMRDRSYEQYF. CDR3 DNA: TGTGCCAGCAGTGAAATGAGGGACAGGTCCTACGAGCAGTACTTC.